Listed below are T cell receptor beta chains from one sample, sequenced in a study of T cell clones after liver transplantation. The method was immunoSEQ multiplex PCR; TCRdb's version includes in-frame clones alone and lacks a portion of them. The table shows 65,000 to 85,000 clones, with less than 90% occurring only once. The specimen comprised CD4+ T cells from blood, sampled 48 months after liver transplant. Every receptor here comes from a human patient who received a liver transplant. Some T cells may trace back to the graft donor. The CDR3 runs from the conserved cysteine through the conserved F or W.

V: TRBV9; J: TRBJ2-7; CDR3: CASSDRDRAYEQYF
V: TRBV5-6; J: TRBJ2-5; CDR3: CASSPSLVDRGKETQYF
V: TRBV2; J: TRBJ2-3; CDR3: CASSSGTDTQYF
V: TRBV2; J: TRBJ1-5; CDR3: CASSTDSNQPQHF
V: TRBV19; J: TRBJ2-7; CDR3: CASSPETGKVSYEQYF
V: TRBV6-5; J: TRBJ2-1; CDR3: CASSLAGKNNEQFF
V: TRBV28; J: TRBJ1-2; CDR3: CASSSTSAPRYGYTF
V: TRBV27; J: TRBJ2-7; CDR3: CASSLSLGRWVREGHEQYF
V: TRBV5-1; J: TRBJ2-3; CDR3: CASTILAGGPDTQYF
V: TRBV5-6; J: TRBJ2-3; CDR3: CASSFATTDTQYF
V: TRBV5-4; J: TRBJ2-6; CDR3: CASSFRQFPPGANVLTF
V: TRBV6-1; J: TRBJ2-2; CDR3: CASSAFREIAGELFF
V: TRBV19; J: TRBJ2-7; CDR3: CASRELAGIGEQYF
V: TRBV7-2; J: TRBJ2-7; CDR3: CASSFFPQRTSGYEQYF
V: TRBV4-1; J: TRBJ2-1; CDR3: CASSHSGRNPYNEQFF
V: TRBV2; J: TRBJ1-4; CDR3: CASSVSSSNEKLFF
V: TRBV28; J: TRBJ1-4; CDR3: CASSSQGGGNEKLFF
V: TRBV14; J: TRBJ1-5; CDR3: CASKQGSLSNQPQHF
V: TRBV4-1; J: TRBJ1-1; CDR3: CASSRQTGGTEAFF
V: TRBV18; J: TRBJ1-1; CDR3: CASSQTVNTEAFF
V: TRBV13; J: TRBJ2-7; CDR3: CASSSSSGSLPLEQYF
V: TRBV7-2; J: TRBJ2-1; CDR3: CASSSPGQGGYEQFF
V: TRBV27; J: TRBJ2-5; CDR3: CASRRDRVWAETQYF
V: TRBV4-3; J: TRBJ1-4; CDR3: CASSQGTGTEKLFF
V: TRBV5-1; J: TRBJ2-5; CDR3: CASSLQLAGEETQYF
V: TRBV7-6; J: TRBJ2-3; CDR3: CASSPLTGTDTQYF